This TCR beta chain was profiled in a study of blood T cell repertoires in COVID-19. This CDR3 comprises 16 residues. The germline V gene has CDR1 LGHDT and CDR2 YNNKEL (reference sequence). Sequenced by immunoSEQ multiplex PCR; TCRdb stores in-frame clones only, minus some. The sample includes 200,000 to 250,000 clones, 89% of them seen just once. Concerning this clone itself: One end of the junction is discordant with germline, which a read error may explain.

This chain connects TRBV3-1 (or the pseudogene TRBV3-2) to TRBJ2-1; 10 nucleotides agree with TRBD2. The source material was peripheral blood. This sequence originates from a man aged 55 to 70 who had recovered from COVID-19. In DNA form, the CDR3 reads TGTACCAGCAGCCAGGGAAGCGGGAGGGCCCTCAATGAGCAGTTCTTC. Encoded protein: CTSSQGSGRALNEQFF.